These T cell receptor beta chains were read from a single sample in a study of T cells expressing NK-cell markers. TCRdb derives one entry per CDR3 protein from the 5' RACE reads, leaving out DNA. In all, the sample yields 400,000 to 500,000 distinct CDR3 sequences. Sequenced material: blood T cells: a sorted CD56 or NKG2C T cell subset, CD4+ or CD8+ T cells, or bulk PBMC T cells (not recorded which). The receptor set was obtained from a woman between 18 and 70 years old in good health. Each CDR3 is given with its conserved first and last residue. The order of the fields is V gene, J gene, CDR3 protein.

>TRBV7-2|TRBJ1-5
CASSLGYGYQPQHF
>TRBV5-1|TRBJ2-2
CASSAAGVTGELFF
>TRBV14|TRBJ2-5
CASSQGVGQYETQYF
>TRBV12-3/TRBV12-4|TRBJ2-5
CASSLIRKKETQYF
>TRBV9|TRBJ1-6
CASSGPVRNSPLHF
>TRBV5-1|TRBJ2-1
CASSLLAERNEQFF
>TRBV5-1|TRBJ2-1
CASSTQQAEQFF
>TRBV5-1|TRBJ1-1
CASSLVTGGGTEAFF
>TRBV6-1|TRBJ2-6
CASTSQGSGANVLTF
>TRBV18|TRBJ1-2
CASSRRGTGSRGGYTF
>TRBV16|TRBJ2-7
CASSTYPGSEQYF
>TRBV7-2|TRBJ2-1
CASSLTPGLFSIEQFF
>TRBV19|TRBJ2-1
CASSMGQSSYNEQFF